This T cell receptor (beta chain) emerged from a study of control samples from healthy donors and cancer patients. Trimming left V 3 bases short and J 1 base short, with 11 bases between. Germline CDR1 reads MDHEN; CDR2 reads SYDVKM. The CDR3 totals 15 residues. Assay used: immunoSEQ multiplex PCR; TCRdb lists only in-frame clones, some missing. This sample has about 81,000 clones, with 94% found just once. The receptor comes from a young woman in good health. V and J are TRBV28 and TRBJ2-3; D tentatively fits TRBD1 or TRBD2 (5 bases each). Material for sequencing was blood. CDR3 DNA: TGTGCCAGCAGTTTGGCCGGGGCGGGCACAGATACGCAGTATTTT. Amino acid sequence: CASSLAGAGTDTQYF. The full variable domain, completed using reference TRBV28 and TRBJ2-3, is DVKVTQSSRYLVKRTGEKVFLECVQDMDHENMFWYRQDPGLGLRLIYFSYDVKMKEKGDIPEGYSVSREKKERFSLILESASTNQTSMYLCASSLAGAGTDTQYFGPGTRLTVL.